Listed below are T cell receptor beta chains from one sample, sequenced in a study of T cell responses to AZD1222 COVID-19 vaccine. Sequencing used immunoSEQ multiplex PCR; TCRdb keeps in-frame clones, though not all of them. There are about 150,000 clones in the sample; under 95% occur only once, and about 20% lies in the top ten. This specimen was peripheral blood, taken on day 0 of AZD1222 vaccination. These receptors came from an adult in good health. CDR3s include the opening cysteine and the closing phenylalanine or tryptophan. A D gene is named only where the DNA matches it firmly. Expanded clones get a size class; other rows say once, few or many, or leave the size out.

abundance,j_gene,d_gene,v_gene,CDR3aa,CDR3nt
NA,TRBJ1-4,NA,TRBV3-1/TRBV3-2,CASSQESVKLFF,TGTGCCAGCAGCCAAGAATCAGTGAAACTGTTTTTT
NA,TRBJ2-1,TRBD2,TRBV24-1,CATSDLVRTSGSYEQFF,TGTGCCACCAGTGATTTGGTTCGGACTAGCGGGAGTTATGAGCAGTTCTTC
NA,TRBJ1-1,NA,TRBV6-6,CASSSIAGPAEAFF,TGTGCCAGCAGTTCAATCGCAGGGCCTGCTGAAGCTTTCTTT
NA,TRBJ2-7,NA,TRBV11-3,CASSTETGSSYEQYF,TGTGCCAGCAGCACCGAAACTGGGAGTAGCTACGAGCAGTACTTC
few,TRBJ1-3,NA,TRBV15,CATSRGAGGETIYF,TGTGCCACCAGCAGAGGTGCCGGGGGGGAAACCATATATTTT
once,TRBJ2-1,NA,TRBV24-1,CATGPTGVGNEQFF,TGTGCCACCGGGCCAACAGGAGTCGGTAATGAGCAGTTCTTC
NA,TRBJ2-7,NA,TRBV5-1,CASSLAGSYEQYF,TGCGCCAGCAGCTTGGCCGGGTCCTACGAGCAGTACTTC
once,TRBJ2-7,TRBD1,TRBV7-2,CASSLAGQGDEQYF,TGTGCCAGCAGCTTAGCGGGACAGGGGGACGAGCAGTACTTC
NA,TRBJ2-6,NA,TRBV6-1,CASSEASSGANVLTF,TGTGCCAGCAGTGAAGCCAGCTCTGGGGCCAACGTCCTGACTTTC
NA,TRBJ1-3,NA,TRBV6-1,CASSESGSGNTIYF,TGTGCCAGCAGTGAATCAGGGTCGGGAAACACCATATATTTT
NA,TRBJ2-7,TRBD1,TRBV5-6,CASSSRTGTGGRYEQYF,TGTGCCAGCAGCTCCCGAACCGGGACAGGGGGACGGTACGAGCAGTACTTC
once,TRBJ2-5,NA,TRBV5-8,CASSPGARETQYF,TGTGCCAGCAGCCCCGGGGCGAGGGAGACCCAGTACTTC
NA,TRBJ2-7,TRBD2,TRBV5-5,CASSLASGPYEQYF,TGTGCCAGCAGCTTGGCTAGCGGTCCCTACGAGCAGTACTTC
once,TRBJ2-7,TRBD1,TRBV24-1,CATSVGDDRGF,TGTGCCACCAGTGTGGGGGACGACAGGGGCTTC
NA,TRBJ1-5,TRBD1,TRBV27,CASSQGGSHQPQHF,TGTGCCAGCAGTCAGGGGGGGTCGCATCAGCCCCAGCATTTT
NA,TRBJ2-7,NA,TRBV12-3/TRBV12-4,CASSPTFYEQYF,TGTGCCAGCAGTCCCACCTTCTACGAGCAGTACTTC
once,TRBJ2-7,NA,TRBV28,CASADGVWDEQYF,TGTGCCAGCGCGGACGGGGTTTGGGACGAGCAGTACTTC
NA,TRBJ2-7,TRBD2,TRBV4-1,CASSQTPPGGLGDEQYF,TGCGCCAGCAGCCAGACTCCACCCGGGGGGTTAGGTGACGAGCAGTACTTC
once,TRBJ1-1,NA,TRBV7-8,CASSPRTAKMNTEAFF,TGTGCCAGCAGCCCTCGGACAGCTAAGATGAACACTGAAGCTTTCTTT
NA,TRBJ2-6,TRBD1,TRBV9,CASSKGQGHSGANVLTF,TGTGCCAGCAGCAAGGGACAGGGACATAGTGGGGCCAACGTCCTGACTTTC
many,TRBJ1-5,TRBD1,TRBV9,CASSAVQGEGPQHF,TGTGCCAGCAGCGCTGTACAGGGGGAAGGGCCCCAGCATTTT
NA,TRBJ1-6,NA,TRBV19,CASSTRDKSSYNSPLHF,TGTGCCAGTAGTACCCGGGACAAGAGCTCCTATAATTCACCCCTCCACTTT
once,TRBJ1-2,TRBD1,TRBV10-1,CASDRGGGYTF,TGCGCCAGCGACAGGGGAGGCGGCTACACCTTC
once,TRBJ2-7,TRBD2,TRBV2,CASRAGTSGSYEQYF,TGTGCCAGCAGAGCTGGGACTAGCGGTTCCTACGAGCAGTACTTC
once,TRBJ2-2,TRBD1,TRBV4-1,CASRYGTGGSGTGELFF,TGCGCCAGCAGGTATGGCACAGGGGGCTCTGGCACCGGGGAGCTGTTTTTT
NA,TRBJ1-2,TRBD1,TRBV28,CASKNAGGDRGYTF,TGTGCCAGCAAAAACGCAGGGGGGGATAGAGGCTACACCTTC
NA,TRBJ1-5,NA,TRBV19,CASSIGRGPVQPQHF,TGTGCCAGTAGTATTGGCAGGGGACCGGTTCAGCCCCAGCATTTT
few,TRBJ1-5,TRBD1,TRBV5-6,CASSLAGGDQPQHF,TGTGCCAGCAGCTTGGCAGGGGGCGATCAGCCCCAGCATTTT
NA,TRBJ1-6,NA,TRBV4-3,CASSQSWDSPLHF,TGCGCCAGCAGCCAAAGTTGGGATTCACCCCTCCACTTT
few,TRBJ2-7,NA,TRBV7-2,CASSYGRYSYEQYF,TGTGCCAGCTCCTATGGGCGGTACTCCTACGAGCAGTACTTC
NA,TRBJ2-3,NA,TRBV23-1,CASSQSNPRTDTQYF,TGCGCCAGCAGTCAATCGAATCCCCGCACAGATACGCAGTATTTT
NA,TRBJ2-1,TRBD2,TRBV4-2,CASSHSTTSGRYNEQFF,TGTGCCAGCAGCCACAGCACGACTAGCGGGCGTTACAATGAGCAGTTCTTC
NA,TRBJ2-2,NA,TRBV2,CASSEIRAANTGELFF,TGTGCCAGCAGTGAAATTCGGGCAGCGAACACCGGGGAGCTGTTTTTT
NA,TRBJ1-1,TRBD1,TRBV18,CASSQTLDRGGEAFF,TGTGCCAGCTCACAGACCCTAGACAGGGGTGGGGAAGCTTTCTTT
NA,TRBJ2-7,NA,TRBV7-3,CASQQDLSYEQYF,TGTGCCAGCCAACAGGACCTCTCCTACGAGCAGTACTTC
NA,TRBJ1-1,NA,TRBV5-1,CASRATVAPNTEAFF,TGCGCCAGCAGGGCTACCGTCGCACCGAACACTGAAGCTTTCTTT
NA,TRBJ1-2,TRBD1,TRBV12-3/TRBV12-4,CASTLRGHGYTF,TGTGCCAGCACCCTCAGGGGGCATGGCTACACCTTC
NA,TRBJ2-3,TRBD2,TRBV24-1,CATSDNGGRADTQYF,TGTGCCACCAGTGATAATGGGGGGAGGGCAGATACGCAGTATTTT
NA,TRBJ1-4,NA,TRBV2,CASSAGLPTNEKLFF,TGTGCCAGCAGCGCAGGCTTACCAACTAATGAAAAACTGTTTTTT
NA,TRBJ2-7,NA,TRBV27,CASSLARAYEQYF,TGTGCCAGCAGTTTAGCCAGAGCCTACGAGCAGTACTTC
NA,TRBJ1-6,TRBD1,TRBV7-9,CASSPPGQGNSPLHF,TGTGCCAGCAGCCCTCCGGGACAGGGAAATTCACCCCTCCACTTT
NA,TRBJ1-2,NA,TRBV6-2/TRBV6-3,CASSYVRGATYGYTF,TGTGCCAGCAGTTATGTTCGAGGGGCCACCTATGGCTACACCTTC
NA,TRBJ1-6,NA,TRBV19,CASSKEGDYSGSPLHF,TGTGCCAGTAGTAAAGAGGGGGATTATTCGGGTTCACCCCTCCACTTT
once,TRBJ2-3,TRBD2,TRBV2,CARGGSGTDTQYF,TGTGCCAGGGGAGGGTCTGGCACAGATACGCAGTATTTT
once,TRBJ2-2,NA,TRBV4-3,CASSLGTGTGELFF,TGCGCCAGCAGCCTAGGCACAGGGACCGGGGAGCTGTTTTTT